This T cell receptor (beta chain) comes out of a study of T cells after posttransplantation cyclophosphamide. Overall study results and limits: Tissue-infiltrating T cells from skin or gut overlapped little with blood T cells. Later post-transplant blood repertoires were often dominated by donor CD8+ memory clones. Recipient CMV seropositivity and CMV reactivation strongly tracked TRB clonality.

The CDR3 consists of 14 residues. Germline CDR1 SGHRS, CDR2 YFSETQ. Trimming took 4 bases from V and 4 from J; bases not matched to a gene: 6. Treatment was busulfan-fludarabine conditioning, a marrow graft, and cyclophosphamide on days +3 and +4. Sequencing used immunoSEQ multiplex PCR; TCRdb keeps in-frame clones, though not all of them. The sample shows fewer than 7,000 clones, none of them appearing just once. This clone showed up many times. The antigen remains undetermined. The TCR comes from a male patient over 55 who received an allogeneic stem cell transplant from a related donor, was CMV-positive, and had acute GVHD only. A subset of T cells may come from the graft donor. V usage is TRBV5-1 and J usage is TRBJ2-7; TRBD2 matches at 9 bases. Sequenced material: PBMCs, taken around 390 days after allogeneic stem cell transplant with posttransplant cyclophosphamide. CDR3 sequence: CASSTSSGTYEQYF. CDR3 DNA: TGCGCCAGCAGCACTTCTAGCGGGACATACGAGCAGTACTTC.